This T cell receptor (beta chain) was retrieved from a study of blood T cell repertoires in COVID-19. Study-level information: The analysed material was cDNA or gDNA that came from T cells, B-cell-depleted T cells, or PBMCs.

Libraries were prepared by immunoSEQ multiplex PCR; TCRdb keeps only in-frame clonotypes and omits some of them. The profile shows over 200,000 clones, roughly 90% of them singletons. Trimming shortened V by 0 bases and J by 2 bases, and 8 bases separated the two germline ends. The germline gives CDR1 LGHNA, CDR2 YSLEER. CDR3 length: 15 amino acids. The clonotype was recovered from a human donor in a cohort sampled during active COVID-19. The V gene is TRBV4-3, the J gene TRBJ2-1; the D is unclear. Sequenced: peripheral blood. CDR3 sequence (DNA): TGCGCCAGCAGCCAAGAAGTGTGGCCCTACAATGAGCAGTTCTTC. Translating gives CASSQEVWPYNEQFF.